This T cell receptor beta chain is from a study of blood T cell repertoires in COVID-19. Libraries were prepared by immunoSEQ multiplex PCR; TCRdb keeps only in-frame clonotypes and omits some of them. The sample holds 240,000 or so clones, around 86% seen once. V was trimmed by 0 bases and J by 14 bases, leaving 17 bases between them. The CDR3 covers 14 residues. Germline CDR1 reads SGDLS; CDR2 reads YYNGEE. The TCR comes from an older man with acute or convalescent COVID-19. J is TRBJ1-4 and V is TRBV9; TRBD1 is a possible D gene (5 bases). Sequenced material: peripheral blood. The CDR3 spells CASSVDRTPNQLFF. The DNA of the CDR3 is TGTGCCAGCAGCGTAGACAGGACACCTAACCAGCTGTTTTTT. The whole variable domain, filled in from reference TRBV9 and TRBJ1-4, reads DSGVTQTPKHLITATGQRVTLRCSPRSGDLSVYWYQQSLDQGLQFLIQYYNGEERAKGNILERFSAQQFPDLHSELNLSSLELGDSALYFCASSVDRTPNQLFFGSGTQLSVL.